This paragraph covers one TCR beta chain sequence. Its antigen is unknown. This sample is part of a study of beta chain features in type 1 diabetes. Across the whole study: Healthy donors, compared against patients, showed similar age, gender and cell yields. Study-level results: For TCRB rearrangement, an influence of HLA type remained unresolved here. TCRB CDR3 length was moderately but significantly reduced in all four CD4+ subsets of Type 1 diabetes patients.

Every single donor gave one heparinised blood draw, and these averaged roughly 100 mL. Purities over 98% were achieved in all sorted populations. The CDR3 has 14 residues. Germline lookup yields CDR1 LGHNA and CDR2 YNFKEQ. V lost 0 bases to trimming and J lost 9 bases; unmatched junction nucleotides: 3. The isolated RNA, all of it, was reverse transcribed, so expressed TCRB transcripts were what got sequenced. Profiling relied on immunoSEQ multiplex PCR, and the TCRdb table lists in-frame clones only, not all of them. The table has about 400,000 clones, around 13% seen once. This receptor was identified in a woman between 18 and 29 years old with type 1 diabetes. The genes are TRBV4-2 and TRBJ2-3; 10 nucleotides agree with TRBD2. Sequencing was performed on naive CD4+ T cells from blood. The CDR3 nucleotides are TGTGCCAGCAGCCAAGAGCTAGCGGGAGACACGCAGTATTTT. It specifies CASSQELAGDTQYF.